The 21 T cell receptor beta chains below all came from one sample that was sequenced in a study of OX40 agonist ivuxolimab in advanced cancers. Some clones are missing from TCRdb's copy, which holds only in-frame ones; the method was immunoSEQ multiplex PCR. This table holds roughly 79,000 clones, about 90% found once. Material: CD4+ or CD8+ T cells sorted from blood, obtained in a trial of the OX40 agonist ivuxolimab. The receptors were gathered from an adult with an advanced solid tumor such as melanoma, head and neck, liver or kidney cancer.

The chain couples TRBV6-1 to TRBJ2-4, with D perhaps matching TRBD1 (5 bases). The CDR3 loop spans 14 amino acids. V was clipped by 4 bases and J by 0 bases, with 7 bases between them. Looked up from germline, CDR1 is MNHNS and CDR2 is SASEGT. Here the CDR3 reads CASSGQGAKNIQYF. The CDR3 DNA follows: TGTGCCAGCAGTGGGCAGGGAGCCAAAAACATTCAGTACTTC.

The genes are TRBV30 and TRBJ1-6; the D is unclear. CDR1 and CDR2 from the germline V gene are GTSNPN and SVGIG (reference sequence). This CDR3 contains 16 residues. The V end was cut by 4 bases, the J end by 0 bases, with 13 bases between. The CDR3 protein is CAWKSGGSSYNSPLHF. CDR3 in DNA: TGTGCCTGGAAAAGTGGCGGGAGCTCCTATAATTCACCCCTCCACTTT. Full variable domain (outside the CDR3, taken from reference TRBV30 and TRBJ1-6): SQTIHQWPATLVQPVGSPLSLECTVEGTSNPNLYWYRQAAGRGLQLLFYSVGIGQISSEVPQNLSASRPQDRQFILSSKKLLLSDSGFYLCAWKSGGSSYNSPLHFGNGTRLTVT.

This rearrangement joins TRBV19 to TRBJ2-1, with a weak D call TRBD2 (5 bases). Germline V gene sequence: CDR1 LNHDA, CDR2 SQIVND (reference sequence). The V and J ends lost 5 bases and 4 bases respectively, with 12 bases between them. There are 14 residues in the CDR3. The CDR3 coding sequence is TGTGCCAGTAGTTCCCCGGGGTTGTACAATGAGCAGTTCTTC. This codes for CASSSPGLYNEQFF.

The table lists this clone with a count of one. The V call is TRBV6-5, the J call TRBJ2-1; D remains unclear. The length of the CDR3 is 13 residues. The ends were cut back, 4 bases at V and 9 bases at J, with 13 bases in the middle. Per the germline V gene, CDR1 is MNHEY and CDR2 is SVGAGI. The CDR3 sequence is CASSSAAKGEQFF. CDR3 in DNA: TGTGCCAGCAGTTCCGCGGCGAAAGGTGAGCAGTTCTTC.

The chain carries TRBV28 and TRBJ2-7, with 8 bases matching TRBD2. The CDR3 loop spans 13 amino acids. Looked up from germline, CDR1 is MDHEN and CDR2 is SYDVKM. The V gene end was trimmed by 3 bases and the J gene end by 3 bases; junction bases not matched to a gene: 1. CDR3 nucleotides: TGTGCCAGCAGTTTGACTAGCGACTACGAGCAGTACTTC. It translates to CASSLTSDYEQYF.

CDR3 in DNA: TGTGCCAGCAGTCCGCTCGGAGGGCTGAACACTGAAGCTTTCTTT. Its protein is CASSPLGGLNTEAFF. The rearrangement links TRBV5-8 to TRBJ1-1; D not resolved. The V and J ends lost 5 bases and 0 bases respectively, with 14 bases between them. From germline, CDR1 is SGHTS and CDR2 YDEGEE. This CDR3 has 15 amino acids.

This chain joins TRBV10-2 and TRBJ1-1; 7 positions agree with TRBD1. The CDR3 has 13 amino acids. Germline lookup yields CDR1 WSHSY and CDR2 SAAADI. V was clipped by 8 bases and J by 1 base; unmatched bases: 4. The CDR3 protein is CASSGQPNTEAFF. The DNA of the CDR3 is TGCGCCAGCTCGGGACAGCCGAACACTGAAGCTTTCTTT.

The V gene is TRBV4-1, the J gene TRBJ2-7, with 12 bases aligning to TRBD1. The germline gives CDR1 MGHRA, CDR2 YSYEKL. After removal of 1 base from V and 4 bases from J, the junction contained 5 bases not matched to a gene. The length of the CDR3 is 16 residues. CDR3 coding DNA: TGCGCCAGCAGCCAAGCGGGACAGGGGGCGGGTTACGAGCAGTACTTC. It is translated as CASSQAGQGAGYEQYF.

The rearrangement joins TRBV19 to TRBJ1-6; the D is unclear. This CDR3 region has 14 residues. Germline CDR1 reads LNHDA; CDR2 reads SQIVND (reference sequence). The V and J ends lost 3 bases and 4 bases respectively, with 7 bases between them. The CDR3 nucleotides are TGTGCCAGTAGTATCCAGAGTTATAATTCACCCCTCCACTTT. This gives the protein CASSIQSYNSPLHF.

The chain recombines TRBV7-6 with TRBJ2-3; the match to TRBD2 covers 7 bases. This CDR3 spans 16 amino acids. From germline, CDR1 is SGHVS and CDR2 FNYEAQ. V was clipped by 5 bases and J by 2 bases; unmatched bases: 10. CDR3 sequence (DNA): TGTGCCAGCAGCGCCAACGGCGGGAGTATCACAGATACGCAGTATTTT. Residues: CASSANGGSITDTQYF.

The rearrangement uses TRBV18 and TRBJ2-5; no definite D call. The CDR3 is 15 residues long. Looked up from germline, CDR1 is KGHSH and CDR2 is LQKENI. The V and J ends lost 0 bases and 4 bases respectively, with 12 bases between them. As DNA, the CDR3 is TGTGCCAGCTCACCACCGTCAGCAGGAGCAGAGACCCAGTACTTC. Amino acid sequence: CASSPPSAGAETQYF.

The chain couples TRBV28 to TRBJ2-4; 7 bases line up with TRBD1. The germline CDR1 and CDR2 sequences are MDHEN and SYDVKM. This CDR3 comprises 17 residues. The J segment lost 1 base and the V segment lost 1 base, leaving 7 bases of the junction unmatched. DNA for the CDR3: TGTGCCAGCAGTTTATTTCAGGGGGATAGGGCCAAAAACATTCAGTACTTC. Its protein is CASSLFQGDRAKNIQYF.

The V and J genes are TRBV30 and TRBJ1-6; D might be TRBD1 (5 bases). Germline values: CDR1 GTSNPN, CDR2 SVGIG (reference sequence). CDR3 size: 13 residues. Trimming stripped 8 bases from V and 2 bases from J, with 10 bases between. CDR3 region: CARRATYNSPLHF. CDR3 in DNA: TGTGCCCGCAGGGCGACCTATAATTCACCCCTCCACTTT.

V is TRBV6-6 and J is TRBJ2-2; D might be TRBD1 (6 bases). CDR3 length: 14 amino acids. From germline, CDR1 is MNHNY and CDR2 SVGAGI (reference sequence). The germline V and J ends were trimmed by 6 bases and 1 base, with 9 bases remaining between them. The CDR3 bases are TGTGCCAGCAGCCTGGACAGGAACACCGGGGAGCTGTTTTTT. As protein: CASSLDRNTGELFF.

The chain couples TRBV5-4 to TRBJ1-2; TRBD1 matches 9 bases. From germline, CDR1 is SGHNT and CDR2 YYREEE (reference sequence). There are 19 residues in the CDR3. V lost 4 bases and J lost 3; bases outside the gene matches: 19. The CDR3 DNA reads TGTGCCAGCAGCCCCTTCCAAGGGACAGGGACGGGGTGGGACTATGGCTACACCTTC. Residues: CASSPFQGTGTGWDYGYTF.

V and J are TRBV2 and TRBJ2-5; the D is unclear. V lost 2 bases and J 4 bases, leaving 8 bases between the germline ends. Looked up from germline, CDR1 is SNHLY and CDR2 is FYNNEI. The CDR3 contains 13 residues. CDR3 DNA sequence: TGTGCCAGCAGTGAACAGTCTATAGAGACCCAGTACTTC. It codes for CASSEQSIETQYF.

The chain uses TRBV18 and TRBJ2-1; D may be TRBD1 (6 bases). The germline CDR1 and CDR2 sequences are KGHSH and LQKENI. This CDR3 is 12 amino acids long. Trimming took off 6 bases at V and 13 bases at J, with 16 bases between the two ends. DNA for the CDR3: TGTGCCAGCTCCTCCCGCCCGGACAGACAGTTCTTC. It encodes CASSSRPDRQFF.

CDR3 amino acids: CASSPRTGGGTGELFF. CDR3 nucleotide sequence: TGTGCCAGCTCACCCAGGACAGGGGGAGGCACCGGGGAGCTGTTTTTT. The chain employs TRBV18 and TRBJ2-2, with 10 nucleotides matching TRBD1. The CDR3 sequence is 16 residues long. V lost 3 bases and J lost 4; bases outside the gene matches: 5. CDR1 and CDR2 from the germline V gene are KGHSH and LQKENI.

The chain carries TRBV11-3 and TRBJ2-7; 14 positions agree with TRBD2. The CDR3 covers 15 residues. Germline V gene sequence: CDR1 SGHNT, CDR2 YENEEA. J was trimmed by 2 bases and V by 5 bases; bases with no gene match: 2. DNA of the CDR3: TGTGCCAGCAGCGGGGGACTAGCGGGAGCCTACGAGCAGTACTTC. Amino acids: CASSGGLAGAYEQYF. Variable domain in full (rest from reference TRBV11-3 and TRBJ2-7): EAGVVQSPRYKIIEKKQPVAFWCNPISGHNTLYWYLQNLGQGPELLIRYENEEAVDDSQLPKDRFSAERLKGVDSTLKIQPAELGDSAVYLCASSGGLAGAYEQYFGPGTRLTVT.

The chain is built from TRBV27 and TRBJ2-2; TRBD2 agrees at 11 bases. J was trimmed by 4 bases and V by 5 bases; bases with no gene match: 3. This CDR3 is 15 amino acids long. Germline assignment: CDR1 MNHEY and CDR2 SMNVEV (reference sequence). The DNA for the CDR3 is TGTGCCAGCAGTCCGGGACTAGCGGCCACCGGGGAGCTGTTTTTT. The encoded protein is CASSPGLAATGELFF.

The chain uses TRBV28 and TRBJ1-5; 10 bases map to TRBD1. Germline V gene data show CDR1 as MDHEN and CDR2 as SYDVKM. CDR3 size: 16 residues. After removal of 6 bases from V and 4 bases from J, the junction contained 9 bases not matched to a gene. In nucleotides, the CDR3 is TGTGCCAGCAGAACTCCCCCGGGACAGGGGAATCAGCCCCAGCATTTT. This codes for CASRTPPGQGNQPQHF.